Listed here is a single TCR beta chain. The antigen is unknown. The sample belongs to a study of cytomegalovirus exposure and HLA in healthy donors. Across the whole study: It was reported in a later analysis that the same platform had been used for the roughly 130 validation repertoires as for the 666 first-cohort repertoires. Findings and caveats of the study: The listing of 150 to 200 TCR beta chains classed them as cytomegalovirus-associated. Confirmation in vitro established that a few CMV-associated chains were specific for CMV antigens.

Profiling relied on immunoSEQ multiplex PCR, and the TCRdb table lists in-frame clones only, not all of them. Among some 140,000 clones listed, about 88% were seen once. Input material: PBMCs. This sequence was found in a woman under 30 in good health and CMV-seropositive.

CDR3 sequence reads: CATRSDYGYTF. CDR3 bases: TGTGCCACTCGCAGTGATTATGGCTACACCTTC. The genes are TRBV6-6 and TRBJ1-2; unclear D gene. Between the trimmed V and J ends, which lost 10 bases and 5 bases, there was a span of 11 bases. Germline loops: CDR1 MNHNY, CDR2 SVGAGI (reference sequence). The CDR3 covers 11 residues.